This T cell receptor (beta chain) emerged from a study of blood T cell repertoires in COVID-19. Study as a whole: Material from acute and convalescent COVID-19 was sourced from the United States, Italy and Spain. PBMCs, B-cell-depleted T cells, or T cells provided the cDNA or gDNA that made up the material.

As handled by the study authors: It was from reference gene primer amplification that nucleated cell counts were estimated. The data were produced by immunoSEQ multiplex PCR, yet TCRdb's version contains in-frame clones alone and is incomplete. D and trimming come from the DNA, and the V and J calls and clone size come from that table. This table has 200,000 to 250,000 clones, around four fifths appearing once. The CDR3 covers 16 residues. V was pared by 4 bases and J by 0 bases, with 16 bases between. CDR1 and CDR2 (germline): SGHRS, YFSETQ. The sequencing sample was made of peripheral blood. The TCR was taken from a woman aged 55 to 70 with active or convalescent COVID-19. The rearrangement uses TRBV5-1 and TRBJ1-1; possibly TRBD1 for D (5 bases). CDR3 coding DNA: TGCGCCAGCAGCCATACTCAGGGAACCATGAACACTGAAGCTTTCTTT. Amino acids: CASSHTQGTMNTEAFF.